The T cell receptor (beta chain) described here comes from a study of blood T cell repertoires in COVID-19. About the research overall: Sources were T cells, B-cell-depleted T cells, or PBMCs; the material itself was cDNA or gDNA.

This CDR3 region has 14 residues. Germline-derived CDR1 and CDR2 are SGHRS and YFSETQ. The V gene lost 3 bases and the J gene lost 0 bases, with 10 bases spanning the gap. In the source study's methods: Amplification of reference gene primers was used by the study to estimate nucleated cell counts. Some clones are missing from TCRdb's copy, which holds only in-frame ones; the method was immunoSEQ multiplex PCR. V, J and clone size derive from that table, while D and trimming were established from the DNA sequence. The data contain 160,000 or so clones, approximately 80% of them singletons. Source material: peripheral blood. The rearrangement joins TRBV5-1 to TRBJ2-7; D call uncertain. The sequence derives from a woman aged 50 to 65 with acute or convalescent COVID-19. The CDR3 nucleotides read TGCGCCAGCAGCTCCCAGGATAGCTCCTACGAGCAGTACTTC. The encoded protein is CASSSQDSSYEQYF.